The 23 T cell receptor beta chains below all came from one sample that was sequenced in a study of long-term antiretroviral therapy in people with HIV. The immunoSEQ assay was v3.0, run at survey level. The data were produced by immunoSEQ multiplex PCR, yet TCRdb's version contains in-frame clones alone and is incomplete. Of about 25,000 clones listed, around 83% are singletons. The sequences come from unsorted PBMCs, collected 3 years after starting antiretroviral therapy. The receptors derive from a young man with HIV.

The chain combines TRBV6-5 with TRBJ1-1, with 7 nucleotides matching TRBD1. There are 15 residues in the CDR3. Germline values: CDR1 MNHEY, CDR2 SVGAGI. The trim removed 2 bases at V and 1 base at J, leaving 4 bases unmatched. CDR3 coding DNA: TGTGCCAGCAGTTACGGGACAGTAGGGAACACTGAAGCTTTCTTT. Translation gives CASSYGTVGNTEAFF.

This clone was observed once. This chain links TRBV2 with TRBJ2-7; unclear D gene. In germline, CDR1 is SNHLY, CDR2 FYNNEI. The V and J ends lost 7 bases and 4 bases respectively, with 11 bases between them. The CDR3 is made up of 12 amino acids. CDR3 protein: CASINPIYEQYF. The CDR3, as DNA: TGTGCCAGCATTAATCCTATATACGAGCAGTACTTC. The full variable domain, in which reference TRBV2 and TRBJ2-7 provide the parts outside the CDR3, is EPEVTQTPSHQVTQMGQEVILRCVPISNHLYFYWYRQILGQKVEFLVSFYNNEISEKSEIFDDQFSVERPDGSNFTLKIRSTKLEDSAMYFCASINPIYEQYFGPGTRLTVT.

J is TRBJ2-3 and V is TRBV5-3; D is perhaps TRBD1 or TRBD2 (5 bases each). TRBV5-3 is treated as an ORF (open reading frame) with a function not yet certain. V lost 1 base and J 6 bases, leaving 30 bases between the germline ends. This CDR3 spans 20 amino acids. The CDR3 is CARSLTRVGAPPEEPDTQYF. The CDR3 DNA reads as TGTGCCAGAAGCTTGACGAGGGTTGGGGCCCCCCCGGAAGAACCTGATACGCAGTATTTT.

This chain uses TRBV30 with TRBJ2-5; D gene unclear. The J call is doubtful: the DNA matches TRBJ2-7 better. The CDR3 loop spans 11 amino acids. Germline-derived CDR1 and CDR2 are GTSNPN and SVGIG (reference sequence). CDR3 sequence: CAWSEVHEQYF. CDR3 nucleotide sequence: TGTGCCTGGAGTGAAGTCCACGAGCAGTACTTC.

The rearrangement uses TRBV9 and TRBJ2-7, with D unresolved. From germline, CDR1 is SGDLS and CDR2 YYNGEE. This CDR3 has 15 amino acids. The germline V and J ends were trimmed by 0 bases and 2 bases, with 12 bases remaining between them. CDR3 in amino acids: CASSVGEGFTYEQYF. DNA of the CDR3: TGTGCCAGCAGCGTAGGGGAAGGATTCACCTACGAGCAGTACTTC.

The chain links TRBV19 to TRBJ2-2, with 11 nucleotides matching TRBD2. This CDR3 spans 18 amino acids. Germline V gene data show CDR1 as LNHDA and CDR2 as SQIVND (reference sequence). The J segment lost 2 bases and the V segment lost 1 base, leaving 6 bases of the junction unmatched. CDR3 in DNA: TGTGCCAGTAGTATAGGCCTAGCGGGGGGAGGAAACACCGGGGAGCTGTTTTTT. As protein: CASSIGLAGGGNTGELFF.

This chain uses TRBV7-9 with TRBJ2-1, with D possibly matching TRBD1 (6 bases). The V end was cut by 1 base, the J end by 10 bases, with 14 bases between. The length of the CDR3 is 14 residues. Germline V lookup: CDR1 SEHNR, CDR2 FQNEAQ (reference sequence). The CDR3 bases are TGTGCCAGCAGCTTAGTAGGGGGACGACAGGAGCAGTTCTTC. Translation gives CASSLVGGRQEQFF.

With respect to this clone: Because the CDR3's place on the DNA is in doubt, the DNA is left out and the CDR3 is given as listed by TCRdb. J is TRBJ1-5 and V is TRBV27. The CDR3 adds up to 15 amino acids, both ends counted. Germline V gene sequence: CDR1 MNHEY, CDR2 SMNVEV (reference sequence). Here the CDR3 reads CASSFGPGSNQSQHF.

The rearrangement uses TRBV15 and TRBJ1-5; the match to TRBD1 covers 9 bases. The CDR3 is 21 amino acids. CDR1 is LNHNV, CDR2 YYDKDF, per germline (reference sequence). V dropped 1 base and J dropped 1; count of bases not matched to a gene: 17. For the CDR3, the DNA is TGTGCCACCAGCAGAGGTGGACTTCGACAGGGGGGGTCCTTGAGCAATCAGCCCCAGCATTTT. This sequence encodes CATSRGGLRQGGSLSNQPQHF.

The chain joins TRBV18 to TRBJ1-1, with 8 positions matching TRBD1. The CDR3 has 15 amino acids. V was clipped by 3 bases and J by 0 bases; unmatched bases: 3. Germline assignment: CDR1 KGHSH and CDR2 LQKENI. The DNA for the CDR3 is TGTGCCAGCTCACCCAAACAGGGGGTGAACACTGAAGCTTTCTTT. This translates into CASSPKQGVNTEAFF.

The V and J genes are TRBV29-1 and TRBJ1-2; possibly TRBD1 for D (5 bases). Germline V CDR1 and CDR2: SQVTM, ANQGSEA. The CDR3 consists of 11 residues. V lost 6 bases and J lost 7, with 12 bases in between. The CDR3 region is CSVDPRAGYTF. As DNA, the CDR3 is TGCAGCGTGGACCCCAGGGCTGGCTACACCTTC.

The chain recombines TRBV9 with TRBJ1-3; tentative D call: TRBD1 (5 bases). From germline, CDR1 is SGDLS and CDR2 YYNGEE. The CDR3 length is 15 residues. The V end lost 0 bases, the J end lost 4 bases, and 11 bases lay between the germline ends. Written as DNA, the CDR3 is TGTGCCAGCAGCGTAGGGGAGGGGAACGGAAACACCATATATTTT. Its protein is CASSVGEGNGNTIYF.

This rearrangement joins TRBV5-1 to TRBJ2-1, with D possibly being TRBD1 (8 bases). The CDR3 totals 12 residues. The V end lost 8 bases, the J end lost 12 bases, and 18 bases lay between the germline ends. Germline CDR1 is SGHRS and CDR2 is YFSETQ. DNA of the CDR3: TGCGCCAGTTCACACAGCGGGACAGGGCAGTTCTTC. This encodes CASSHSGTGQFF.

This chain links TRBV18 with TRBJ2-5; D call uncertain. The CDR3 is made up of 15 amino acids. Germline CDR1 is KGHSH and CDR2 is LQKENI. V was pared by 4 bases and J by 2 bases, with 14 bases between. This chain's CDR3 is CASSQLDGPQETQYF. The CDR3 DNA is TGTGCCAGCTCACAACTGGACGGACCTCAAGAGACCCAGTACTTC.

The rearrangement joins TRBV18 to TRBJ2-5, with 10 positions matching TRBD1. CDR3 size: 15 residues. Germline V gene lookup returns CDR1 KGHSH and CDR2 LQKENI. With 3 bases clipped from V and 5 bases from J, the junction kept 6 bases outside the gene matches. The CDR3 DNA reads TGTGCCAGCTCACCTAGACAGGGGGCTGAGGAGACCCAGTACTTC. Its protein product is CASSPRQGAEETQYF.

This chain uses TRBV5-6 with TRBJ2-7; possible D gene TRBD1, 5 bases. CDR1 and CDR2 from the germline V gene are SGHDT and YYEEEE. Deletions cut 0 bases from V and 0 bases from J, with 7 bases between. The CDR3 is 14 residues long. CDR3 in DNA: TGTGCCAGCAGCTTGGGGGGCAGCTCCTACGAGCAGTACGTC. Its protein is CASSLGGSSYEQYV.

This chain joins TRBV2 and TRBJ1-2; TRBD1 matches 7 bases. The germline gives CDR1 SNHLY, CDR2 FYNNEI. J was trimmed by 7 bases and V by 2 bases; bases with no gene match: 4. The CDR3 loop spans 13 amino acids. CDR3 sequence: CASSEIGGLGYTF. The CDR3 DNA reads as TGTGCCAGCAGTGAAATAGGGGGCCTTGGCTACACCTTC.

V usage is TRBV18 and J usage is TRBJ1-4; D is unclear. This CDR3 is built from 17 residues. The V gene lost 0 bases and the J gene lost 4 bases, with 15 bases spanning the gap. Germline V gene data show CDR1 as KGHSH and CDR2 as LQKENI. The chain's CDR3 is CASSPPKQTNFNEKLFF. CDR3 DNA: TGTGCCAGCTCACCACCGAAACAAACGAATTTTAATGAAAAACTGTTTTTT.

The chain links TRBV5-6 to TRBJ1-1; D call uncertain. V was shortened by 0 bases and J by 0 bases, with 3 bases between the two germline ends. The CDR3 is made up of 13 amino acids. Germline V CDR1 and CDR2: SGHDT, YYEEEE. The CDR3, as DNA: TGTGCCAGCAGCTTGGGGATGAACACTGAAGCTTTCTTT. Protein product: CASSLGMNTEAFF.

The chain combines TRBV18 with TRBJ1-1; tentative D call: TRBD1 (6 bases). This CDR3 is 15 amino acids long. V lost 1 base to trimming and J lost 1 base, with 10 bases between them. Germline V gene data show CDR1 as KGHSH and CDR2 as LQKENI. The CDR3 DNA is TGTGCCAGCTCACCACAGGGGGGAGAGAACACTGAAGCTTTCTTT. It encodes CASSPQGGENTEAFF.

The V and J genes are TRBV6-5 and TRBJ1-3; no clear D. From germline, CDR1 is MNHEY and CDR2 SVGAGI. This CDR3 comprises 16 residues. V gave up 0 bases and J gave up 0 bases, with 9 bases separating them. The CDR3 sequence: CASSYSGSSSGNTIYF. CDR3 nucleotides: TGTGCCAGCAGTTACTCTGGCAGTTCCTCTGGAAACACCATATATTTT.

The rearrangement uses TRBV5-4 and TRBJ2-1, with 9 bases lining up with TRBD1. CDR1 is SGHNT and CDR2 is YYREEE in the germline V gene (reference sequence). The CDR3 loop spans 16 amino acids. V lost 4 bases to trimming and J lost 2 bases; unmatched junction nucleotides: 7. The CDR3: CASSRTGTGTYNEQFF. In nucleotides, the CDR3 is TGTGCCAGCAGCAGAACCGGGACAGGGACCTACAATGAGCAGTTCTTC. Together with reference TRBV5-4 and TRBJ2-1, the CDR3 gives the full variable domain: ETGVTQSPTHLIKTRGQQVTLRCSSQSGHNTVSWYQQALGQGPQFIFQYYREEENGRGNFPPRFSGLQFPNYSSELNVNALELDDSALYLCASSRTGTGTYNEQFFGPGTRLTVL.

This chain uses TRBV27 with TRBJ1-1; D possibly corresponds to TRBD1 (6 bases). In germline, CDR1 is MNHEY, CDR2 SMNVEV (reference sequence). The CDR3 totals 15 residues. The V and J ends lost 1 base and 4 bases respectively, with 13 bases between them. CDR3 amino acids: CASSLWGGAGTEAFF. CDR3 DNA sequence: TGTGCCAGCAGTTTATGGGGGGGCGCGGGCACTGAAGCTTTCTTT.